A selection of T cell receptor beta chains follows, all from one sample in a study of cytomegalovirus exposure and HLA in healthy donors. This table comes from immunoSEQ multiplex PCR, and its TCRdb copy is limited to in-frame clones, with some not included. The sample includes approximately 72,000 clones, about 66% seen only once; the top ten take about 22%. The specimen was PBMCs. The receptors were gathered from a man aged 40-49 years in good health and CMV-seropositive. The CDR3 runs from the conserved cysteine through the conserved F or W. The D gene is left open where the match is weak. Size is stated for part of the rows, as once, few or many counts, or as a class when the clone is expanded.

j_call clone_size d_call v_call cdr3_aa cdr3_nt
TRBJ1-2 NA NA TRBV4-1 CASSQDWREANYGYTF TGCGCCAGCAGCCAAGATTGGCGGGAAGCTAACTATGGCTACACCTTC
TRBJ1-2 NA TRBD1 TRBV5-1 CASSLATGGGYTF TGCGCCAGCAGCTTGGCAACAGGGGGCGGCTACACCTTC
TRBJ2-7 NA TRBD1 TRBV30 CAWGTGAYEQYF TGTGCCTGGGGGACAGGTGCCTACGAGCAGTACTTC
TRBJ2-3 NA NA TRBV14 CATSRGNTQYF TGTGCCACCTCCCGGGGAAATACGCAGTATTTT
TRBJ1-1 once NA TRBV15 CATSRDRVWAEAFF TGTGCCACCAGCAGAGACAGGGTATGGGCTGAAGCTTTCTTT
TRBJ2-5 NA NA TRBV30 CAWSGGETQYF TGTGCCTGGAGCGGGGGAGAGACCCAGTACTTC
TRBJ2-1 few NA TRBV6-5 CASSYSITSEQFF TGTGCCAGCAGTTACTCGATTACCAGTGAGCAGTTCTTC
TRBJ1-1 NA NA TRBV5-5 CASSLEAVVAFRVAHFF TGTGCCAGCAGCCTTGAGGCGGTAGTTGCATTTCGGGTAGCTCATTTCTTT
TRBJ1-1 once TRBD1 TRBV6-5 CASSGQGAEAFF TGTGCCAGCAGTGGACAGGGGGCTGAAGCTTTCTTT
TRBJ2-1 few NA TRBV5-1 CASSLGQSYNEQFF TGCGCCAGCAGCTTGGGGCAGTCCTACAATGAGCAGTTCTTC
TRBJ1-6 NA TRBD1 TRBV25-1 CASSGDRGTSYNSPLHF TGTGCCAGCAGTGGGGACAGGGGTACTTCCTATAATTCACCCCTCCACTTT
TRBJ1-2 NA NA TRBV5-1 CASSTSPDNYGYTF TGCGCCAGCAGCACGTCCCCAGATAACTATGGCTACACCTTC
TRBJ2-7 NA TRBD1 TRBV2 CASSVGGGYEQYF TGTGCCAGCAGTGTAGGGGGCGGGTACGAGCAGTACTTC
TRBJ2-4 NA TRBD2 TRBV5-4 CASSPGGERTKNIQYF TGTGCCAGCAGCCCGGGGGGAGAGAGAACCAAAAACATTCAGTACTTC
TRBJ2-1 once TRBD2 TRBV6-5 CASSYSSSGGHNEQFF TGTGCCAGCAGTTACTCGAGTAGCGGGGGACACAATGAGCAGTTCTTC
TRBJ2-3 NA NA TRBV5-1 CASSLSLTDTQYF TGCGCCAGCAGCTTATCCCTCACAGATACGCAGTATTTT
TRBJ2-3 NA NA TRBV30 CAWGEEDTQYF TGTGCCTGGGGGGAGGAGGATACGCAGTATTTT
TRBJ1-5 NA NA TRBV7-2 CASSFGGAQHF TGTGCCAGCAGCTTCGGTGGAGCCCAGCATTTT
TRBJ2-6 NA TRBD1 TRBV28 CASRRGTGHSGANVLTF TGTGCCAGCAGAAGGGGGACAGGGCACTCTGGGGCCAACGTCCTGACTTTC
TRBJ2-7 NA TRBD1 TRBV2 CASSEVYRGNYEQYF TGTGCCAGCAGTGAAGTTTACAGGGGGAACTACGAGCAGTACTTC
TRBJ1-1 NA TRBD1 TRBV29-1 CSVGDRFNTEAFF TGCAGCGTTGGGGACAGGTTTAACACTGAAGCTTTCTTT
TRBJ2-1 NA TRBD1 TRBV11-1 CASSLGQINEQFF TGTGCCAGCAGCTTGGGACAGATCAATGAGCAGTTCTTC
TRBJ2-7 few NA TRBV25-1 CASSDSRGISYEQYF TGTGCCAGCAGTGATTCAAGGGGGATTTCCTACGAGCAGTACTTC
TRBJ1-5 NA NA TRBV4-1 CASSHSFSRGNQPQHF TGCGCCAGCAGCCATTCATTCTCCCGGGGCAATCAGCCCCAGCATTTT
TRBJ1-1 NA TRBD1 TRBV7-2 CASKTDRLNTEAFF TGTGCCAGCAAGACGGACAGGCTGAACACTGAAGCTTTCTTT
TRBJ2-7 few TRBD2 TRBV13 CASSLGTSGMYEQYF TGTGCCAGCAGCTTAGGGACTAGCGGGATGTACGAGCAGTACTTC
TRBJ2-7 NA TRBD1 TRBV19 CASSVDRGDEQYF TGTGCCAGTAGTGTCGACAGGGGGGACGAGCAGTACTTC
TRBJ2-2 NA NA TRBV25-1 CASSEQSHKGTGELFF TGTGCCAGCAGTGAACAAAGTCACAAGGGGACCGGGGAGCTGTTTTTT
TRBJ2-7 NA TRBD1 TRBV4-2 CASSQDRTGGVYF TGTGCCAGCAGCCAAGATCGAACAGGGGGCGTGTACTTC
TRBJ2-2 once NA TRBV9 CASSVEGGRTGELFF TGTGCCAGCAGCGTAGAAGGGGGAAGAACCGGGGAGCTGTTTTTT